This T cell receptor beta chain was sequenced during a study of shared clonotypes between healthy human individuals. Deep level was the assay's run setting. Only in-frame clones appear in the TCRdb table, and some are missing; sequencing was by immunoSEQ multiplex PCR. The data hold more than 2 million clones, with around 93% observed a single time. Naive CD8 cells were CD45RO-negative, positively selected for CCR7, excluding terminally differentiated effector memory CD45RA+ cells. Every contributor of samples was a Caucasian grown-up residing in Nashville, Tennessee. Germline CDR1 is MNHEY and CDR2 is SMNVEV (reference sequence). The CDR3 has 17 residues. V gave up 0 bases and J gave up 2 bases; unmatched junction bases: 7.

The TCR comes from a young man in good health. Some clones in this sample may be carry-over from other donors' samples. This sequence joins TRBV27 and TRBJ2-1; TRBD2 aligns across 7 bases. The sequenced material came from naive CD8+ T cells from PBMCs. The CDR3 nucleotides are TGTGCCAGCAGTTTATCGTGGGGGGAGGGAGCCTACAATGAGCAGTTCTTC. Residues: CASSLSWGEGAYNEQFF.